The sequence of this T cell receptor beta chain was determined in a study of prognosis after radiotherapy for stage I lung cancer. About the research overall: At a biologically effective dose of at least 100 Gy and in 3 to 5 fractions, SBRT was the radiotherapy delivered. Development of distant metastases after radiotherapy was seen in several patients at a median of approximately seven months, with no significant progression in approximately 15.

The authors amplified TCR beta CDR3 from genomic DNA using two-round multiplex PCR. Primers targeting each individual TRBV and TRBJ gene were applied in first-round PCR. TCRdb independently ran MiXCR on the multiplex PCR reads; one entry per CDR3 protein. This table holds tens of thousands of distinct CDR3 sequences, 30% to 35% found once. Trimming removed 1 base at V and 9 bases at J, with 10 bases between. The CDR3 is made up of 14 amino acids. Germline V CDR1 and CDR2: LGHDT, YNNKEL (reference sequence). This clonotype was picked up many times. The target antigen is unknown. Study-level results: Patients without metastases reportedly showed TRBV and TRBJ gene usage unlike that of patients with metastases.

The chain recombines TRBV3-1 with TRBJ1-6; D unresolved. This TCR derives from a donor aged 50 or older with non-small cell lung cancer. Source: PBMCs, taken before or after stereotactic body radiation therapy (not recorded which). This CDR3 is CASSQGFARSPLHF. The CDR3 region has the DNA TGTGCCAGCAGCCAAGGTTTCGCGCGTTCACCCCTCCACTTT.